One sample yielded the 9 T cell receptor beta chains listed below, sequenced in a study of identical twins. TCRdb ran MiXCR on the 5' RACE reads and lists one entry per CDR3 protein. Here the sample spans 250,000 to 300,000 distinct CDR3 sequences, roughly 8% being singletons. The same data also went into a second study, on yellow fever vaccine responses in identical twins.

What was sequenced was CD8+ T cells sorted from blood. These receptor sequences come from a woman aged 18 to 35 in good health.

This clonotype was seen at least ten times. This rearrangement joins TRBV7-9 to TRBJ2-5; D gene uncertain. The CDR3 loop spans 12 amino acids. V lost 6 bases, J lost 3 bases, and 8 bases lay in between. Germline CDR1 is SEHNR and CDR2 is FQNEAQ (reference sequence). CDR3 protein: CASSSAEETQYF. CDR3 nucleotide sequence: TGTGCCAGCAGTTCGGCCGAAGAGACCCAGTACTTC.

This clonotype was found a few times. The chain links TRBV29-1 to TRBJ2-1; 8 bases fit TRBD2. CDR3 length: 17 residues. Unmatched junction bases numbered 18, after V lost 7 bases and J lost 4 bases. In germline, CDR1 is SQVTM, CDR2 ANQGSEA. This chain's CDR3 is CSAEGGEGTRIYNEQFF. Written as DNA, the CDR3 is TGCAGCGCCGAGGGGGGGGAAGGGACTAGAATATACAATGAGCAGTTCTTC.

This clonotype was counted only a few times. This chain's CDR3 is CSARDTGTPYNEQFF. Here the CDR3 DNA reads TGCAGTGCTAGAGATACGGGGACCCCCTACAATGAGCAGTTCTTC. This chain links TRBV20-1 with TRBJ2-1; D assignment may be TRBD1 or TRBD2 (5 bases each). The CDR3 runs to 15 residues. Trimming cost V 0 bases and J 2 bases, with 11 bases left between them. Germline CDR1 reads DFQATT; CDR2 reads SNEGSKA (reference sequence).

This clonotype came up a few times. The V and J genes are TRBV7-9 and TRBJ2-5, with TRBD1 as a possible D gene (5 bases). Germline V gene sequence: CDR1 SEHNR, CDR2 FQNEAQ (reference sequence). CDR3 size: 15 residues. With 2 bases removed from V and 2 bases from J, the gap between germline ends came to 12 bases. The CDR3 DNA sequence: TGTGCCAGCAGCTTAATAGTGCAGGGTCAAGAGACCCAGTACTTC. Protein product: CASSLIVQGQETQYF.

This clonotype turned up a few times. V is TRBV12-3 or TRBV12-4 and J is TRBJ1-1; possible D gene TRBD1, 5 bases. This CDR3 has 14 amino acids. With 3 bases removed from V and 5 bases from J, the gap between germline ends came to 13 bases. This CDR3 reads CASSFSSGVTEAFF. CDR3 in DNA: TGTGCCAGCAGTTTCTCCTCGGGGGTTACTGAAGCTTTCTTT.

This clonotype has more than one count but fewer than ten. The chain couples TRBV6-2 or TRBV6-3 to TRBJ2-5; 8 bases are shared with TRBD2. The CDR3 has 15 residues. Germline CDR1 reads MNHEY; CDR2 reads SVGEGT. V gave up 4 bases and J gave up 1 base; unmatched junction bases: 5. CDR3 protein: CASSLWLAGQETQYF. The CDR3 DNA sequence: TGTGCCAGCAGTTTGTGGCTAGCGGGCCAAGAGACCCAGTACTTC.

The V gene is TRBV7-9, the J gene TRBJ2-1, with D hard to call. The ends were cut back, 7 bases at V and 0 bases at J, with 16 bases in the middle. The germline gives CDR1 SEHNR, CDR2 FQNEAQ (reference sequence). This CDR3 has 16 residues. The CDR3: CASTGLGRRSYNEQFF. The DNA of the CDR3 is TGTGCCAGCACGGGTTTAGGCCGCCGCTCCTACAATGAGCAGTTCTTC. The full variable domain, in which reference TRBV7-9 and TRBJ2-1 provide the parts outside the CDR3, is DTGVSQNPRHKITKRGQNVTFRCDPISEHNRLYWYRQTLGQGPEFLTYFQNEAQLEKSRLLSDRFSAERPKGSFSTLEIQRTEQGDSAMYLCASTGLGRRSYNEQFFGPGTRLTVL.

This clonotype was counted between two and nine times. V gene TRBV6-1 combines with J gene TRBJ1-5, with 8 positions matching TRBD1. The CDR3 has 16 residues. Germline values: CDR1 MNHNS, CDR2 SASEGT. The V and J ends lost 4 bases and 5 bases, in that order; junction bases with no gene match: 10. The CDR3 region has the DNA TGTGCCAGCAGTGGGGACAGGTCCTTAAGCTATCAGCCCCAGCATTTT. It translates to CASSGDRSLSYQPQHF.

With regard to this clonotype: A much larger clone lies one base from this, so it may be a read error. The V gene is TRBV6-4, the J gene TRBJ2-3, with 9 nucleotides matching TRBD1. The CDR3 totals 15 residues. The germline V gene has CDR1 MRHNA and CDR2 SNTAGT. CDR3 sequence (DNA): TGTGCCAGCAGTTCCGGGACAGGGAGCGCAGATACGGAGTATTTT. Translated, it gives CASSSGTGSADTEYF.